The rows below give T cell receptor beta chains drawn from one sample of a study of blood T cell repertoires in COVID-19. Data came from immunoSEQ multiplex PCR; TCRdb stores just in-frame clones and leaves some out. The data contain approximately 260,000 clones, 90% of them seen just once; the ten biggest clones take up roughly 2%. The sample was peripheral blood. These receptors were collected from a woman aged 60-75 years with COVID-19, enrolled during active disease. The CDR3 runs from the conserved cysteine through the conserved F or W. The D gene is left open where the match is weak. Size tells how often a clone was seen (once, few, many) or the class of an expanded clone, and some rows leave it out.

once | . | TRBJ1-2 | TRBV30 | CAWSVREGQRTF | TGTGCCTGGAGTGTACGAGAGGGCCAGCGGACCTTC
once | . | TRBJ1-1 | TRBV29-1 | CSVAKGRRDTEAFF | TGCAGCGTTGCAAAGGGCCGGAGGGACACTGAAGCTTTCTTT
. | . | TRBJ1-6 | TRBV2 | CASMAGTSSYNSPLHF | TGTGCCAGCATGGCGGGGACCAGCTCCTATAATTCACCCCTCCACTTT
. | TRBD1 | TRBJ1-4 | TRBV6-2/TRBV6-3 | CASSYLRDSNEKLFF | TGTGCCAGCAGTTACCTCCGGGACAGTAATGAAAAACTGTTTTTT
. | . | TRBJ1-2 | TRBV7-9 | CASSLQGSGYTF | TGTGCCAGCAGTTTACAGGGTTCCGGCTACACCTTC
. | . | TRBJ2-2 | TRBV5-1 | CASSSIGTLNTGELFF | TGCGCCAGCAGCTCGATCGGGACTCTTAACACCGGGGAGCTGTTTTTT
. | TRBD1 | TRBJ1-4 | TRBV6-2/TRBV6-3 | CASSYSSGQDLREKLFF | TGTGCCAGCAGTTACTCGTCCGGACAGGACCTTCGGGAAAAACTGTTTTTT
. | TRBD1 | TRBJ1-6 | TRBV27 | CASSLSGQGNSPLHF | TGTGCCAGCAGTTTATCAGGACAGGGTAATTCACCCCTCCACTTT
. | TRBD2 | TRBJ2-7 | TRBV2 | CASSDGGGASSEQYF | TGTGCCAGCAGTGATGGCGGGGGGGCCAGTAGCGAGCAGTACTTC
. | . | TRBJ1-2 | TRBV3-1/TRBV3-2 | CASSQGHQANYGYTF | TGTGCCAGCAGCCAAGGACACCAAGCTAACTATGGCTACACCTTC
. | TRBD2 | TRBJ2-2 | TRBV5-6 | CASSLGWGGVPAGELFF | TGTGCCAGCAGCTTGGGCTGGGGGGGAGTTCCCGCCGGGGAGCTGTTTTTT
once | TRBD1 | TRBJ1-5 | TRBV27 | CASSLIGQGLFQPQHF | TGTGCCAGCAGTTTAATTGGACAGGGTCTTTTTCAGCCCCAGCATTTT
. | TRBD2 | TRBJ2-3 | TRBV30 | CAWSAPSGFSLPSTDTQYF | TGTGCCTGGAGTGCCCCTAGCGGGTTTTCCCTTCCGAGCACAGATACGCAGTATTTT
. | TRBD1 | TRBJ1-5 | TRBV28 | CASRRQGTRVQPQHF | TGTGCCAGTCGTCGACAGGGGACAAGGGTTCAGCCCCAGCATTTT
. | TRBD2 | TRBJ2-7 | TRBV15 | CATSRDRGGHEQYF | TGTGCCACCAGCAGAGATCGGGGGGGCCACGAGCAGTACTTC
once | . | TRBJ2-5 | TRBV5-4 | CASSSYSQETQYF | TGTGCCAGCAGCTCGTACAGCCAAGAGACCCAGTACTTC
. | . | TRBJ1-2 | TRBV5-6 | CASSLNRQDGYTF | TGTGCCAGCAGCTTGAACCGACAGGATGGCTACACCTTC
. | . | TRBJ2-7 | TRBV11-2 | CASSYGNPYEQYF | TGTGCCAGCAGCTACGGGAACCCCTACGAGCAGTACTTC
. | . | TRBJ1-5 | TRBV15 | CATSRDREGQPQHF | TGTGCCACCAGCAGAGACAGGGAAGGGCAGCCCCAGCATTTT
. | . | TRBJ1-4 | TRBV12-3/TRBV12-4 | CASSLNFVEKLFF | TGTGCCAGCAGCCTTAATTTTGTTGAAAAACTGTTTTTT
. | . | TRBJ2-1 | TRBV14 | CASSQVSTGGPRAEQFF | TGTGCCAGCAGCCAAGTTTCCACCGGGGGGCCGAGGGCCGAGCAGTTCTTC
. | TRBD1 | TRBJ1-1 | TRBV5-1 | CASSWSFGDRGTEAFF | TGCGCCAGCAGCTGGAGTTTTGGGGACAGAGGGACTGAAGCTTTCTTT
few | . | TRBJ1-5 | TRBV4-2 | CASSLRGNQPQHF | TGTGCCAGCAGCCTCAGGGGCAATCAGCCCCAGCATTTT
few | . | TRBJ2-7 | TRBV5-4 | CASAGASGYEQYF | TGTGCCAGCGCAGGGGCATCCGGCTACGAGCAGTACTTC